The 14 T cell receptor beta chains below were found in one sample sequenced in a study of blood T cell repertoires in COVID-19. Generated by immunoSEQ multiplex PCR, the TCRdb table keeps only in-frame clones and is missing some. This table has roughly 260,000 clones, around nine tenths appearing once. Sequencing was performed on PBMCs or T cells enriched from blood (not recorded which). These receptors were obtained from a woman between 18 and 29 years old who had recovered from COVID-19.

J is TRBJ2-1 and V is TRBV15; D perhaps matches TRBD2 (6 bases). This CDR3 is built from 15 residues. V was shortened by 1 base and J by 5 bases, with 12 bases between the two germline ends. CDR1 is LNHNV and CDR2 is YYDKDF in the germline V gene (reference sequence). Written as DNA, the CDR3 is TGTGCCACCAGCAGAGGGGACTCAAGACACAATGAGCAGTTCTTC. It yields the protein CATSRGDSRHNEQFF.

This rearrangement joins TRBV20-1 to TRBJ2-1; the match to TRBD2 covers 7 bases. The junction had 5 bases not matched to a gene; V was cut back by 6 bases and J by 9 bases. CDR1 is DFQATT, CDR2 SNEGSKA, per germline (reference sequence). The CDR3 has 11 residues. CDR3 loop: CSASAGIEQFF. CDR3 nucleotides: TGCAGTGCCTCAGCGGGGATTGAGCAGTTCTTC.

The genes are TRBV4-1 and TRBJ2-5; the D gene is possibly TRBD2 (6 bases). Deletions cut 4 bases from V and 0 bases from J, with 15 bases between. The germline gives CDR1 MGHRA, CDR2 YSYEKL. This CDR3 region has 16 residues. CDR3 sequence: CASSLTGGSYQETQYF. The CDR3 DNA reads as TGCGCCAGCAGCCTAACTGGGGGGTCGTACCAAGAGACCCAGTACTTC.

V gene TRBV4-1 combines with J gene TRBJ2-3; 10 bases match TRBD2. The germline V gene encodes CDR1 MGHRA and CDR2 YSYEKL. The CDR3 has 15 residues. Trimming took 0 bases from V and 4 from J; bases not matched to a gene: 1. The CDR3 spells CASSQDSGGPDTQYF. CDR3 nucleotides: TGCGCCAGCAGCCAAGATAGCGGGGGGCCAGATACGCAGTATTTT.

The V gene is TRBV6-5, the J gene TRBJ2-1, with D perhaps matching TRBD2 (6 bases). The ends were cut back, 1 base at V and 7 bases at J, with 17 bases in the middle. CDR3 length: 16 amino acids. From germline, CDR1 is MNHEY and CDR2 SVGAGI. CDR3 sequence (DNA): TGTGCCAGCAGTTACTACCTAGCGCCCACGAGGAATGAGCAGTTCTTC. Translating it yields CASSYYLAPTRNEQFF.

This clone has just a few counts. The J gene is TRBJ2-1, the V gene TRBV9, with D possibly TRBD1 on 5 matching bases. Germline CDR1 reads SGDLS; CDR2 reads YYNGEE. V lost 4 bases, J lost 6 bases, and 11 bases lay in between. The CDR3 loop spans 13 amino acids. This CDR3 reads CASSSRGGNEQFF. The CDR3 coding sequence is TGTGCCAGCAGCTCAAGGGGCGGCAATGAGCAGTTCTTC.

V and J are TRBV10-1 and TRBJ2-3; TRBD2 matches at 7 bases. Germline CDR1 and CDR2: WNHNN and SYGVQD (reference sequence). V lost 1 base, J lost 0 bases, and 4 bases stayed unmatched. The CDR3 covers 16 residues. The CDR3 region has the DNA TGCGCCAGCAGTGAGTTTGGTAGCGGGAGCACAGATACGCAGTATTTT. It yields the protein CASSEFGSGSTDTQYF.

This sequence joins TRBV7-9 and TRBJ2-7, with TRBD1 matching over 8 bases. From germline, CDR1 is SEHNR and CDR2 FQNEAQ (reference sequence). V dropped 0 bases and J dropped 4; count of bases not matched to a gene: 5. CDR3 length: 15 amino acids. Here the CDR3 DNA reads TGTGCCAGCAGCTTAGCGAAGACAGGGGTTTACGAGCAGTACTTC. The encoded protein is CASSLAKTGVYEQYF. Full variable domain (missing parts from reference TRBV7-9 and TRBJ2-7): DTGVSQNPRHKITKRGQNVTFRCDPISEHNRLYWYRQTLGQGPEFLTYFQNEAQLEKSRLLSDRFSAERPKGSFSTLEIQRTEQGDSAMYLCASSLAKTGVYEQYFGPGTRLTVT.

The genes are TRBV7-9 and TRBJ1-2; 12 bases map to TRBD1. The CDR3 covers 16 residues. V was clipped by 0 bases and J by 7 bases; unmatched bases: 6. Germline lookup yields CDR1 SEHNR and CDR2 FQNEAQ (reference sequence). CDR3: CASSLATGQGARGYTF. The CDR3 DNA reads TGTGCCAGCAGCTTAGCGACGGGACAGGGGGCGCGTGGCTACACCTTC. Looking up the rest from reference TRBV7-9 and TRBJ1-2 gives the full variable domain: DTGVSQNPRHKITKRGQNVTFRCDPISEHNRLYWYRQTLGQGPEFLTYFQNEAQLEKSRLLSDRFSAERPKGSFSTLEIQRTEQGDSAMYLCASSLATGQGARGYTFGSGTRLTVV.

The V and J genes are TRBV7-9 and TRBJ2-4; 8 nucleotides line up with TRBD2. Per germline, CDR1 SEHNR and CDR2 FQNEAQ (reference sequence). CDR3 length: 14 amino acids. The V and J ends lost 5 bases and 8 bases, in that order; junction bases with no gene match: 8. The CDR3 loop is CASSAPGGVHIQYF. CDR3 DNA: TGTGCCAGCAGCGCCCCGGGAGGGGTGCACATTCAGTACTTC.

The chain links TRBV2 to TRBJ2-1, with a weak D call TRBD2 (5 bases). V was shortened by 5 bases and J by 3 bases, with 11 bases between the two germline ends. Germline V gene lookup returns CDR1 SNHLY and CDR2 FYNNEI. This CDR3 region has 14 residues. CDR3 sequence: CASSRAASYNEQFF. The CDR3 DNA is TGTGCCAGCAGTCGAGCGGCCAGCTACAATGAGCAGTTCTTC. The whole variable domain, filled in from reference TRBV2 and TRBJ2-1, reads EPEVTQTPSHQVTQMGQEVILRCVPISNHLYFYWYRQILGQKVEFLVSFYNNEISEKSEIFDDQFSVERPDGSNFTLKIRSTKLEDSAMYFCASSRAASYNEQFFGPGTRLTVL.

The rearrangement links TRBV27 to TRBJ2-1; TRBD2 might be the D (5 bases). This CDR3 comprises 14 residues. Looked up from germline, CDR1 is MNHEY and CDR2 is SMNVEV (reference sequence). The V and J ends lost 5 bases and 10 bases respectively, with 18 bases between them. CDR3 nucleotides: TGTGCCAGCAGTCCGCAGGTCTCCCGAGGGGAGCAGTTCTTC. Its translation is CASSPQVSRGEQFF.

J is TRBJ2-7 and V is TRBV27, with D perhaps matching TRBD2 (6 bases). With 4 bases removed from V and 12 bases from J, the gap between germline ends came to 22 bases. This CDR3 is built from 14 residues. Germline lookup yields CDR1 MNHEY and CDR2 SMNVEV (reference sequence). CDR3 protein: CASSSGTGAGLRYF. The CDR3 DNA reads TGTGCCAGCAGTTCGGGGACGGGCGCGGGATTACGGTACTTC.

The chain uses TRBV7-9 and TRBJ2-1; 8 bases map to TRBD2. The CDR3 runs 16 residues. The V segment lost 5 bases and the J segment 4 bases; nucleotides outside the gene matches: 10. Germline V CDR1 and CDR2: SEHNR, FQNEAQ (reference sequence). DNA of the CDR3: TGTGCCAGCAGCCTACAACTAGCGGAGCGTTACAATGAGCAGTTCTTC. Translation gives CASSLQLAERYNEQFF.